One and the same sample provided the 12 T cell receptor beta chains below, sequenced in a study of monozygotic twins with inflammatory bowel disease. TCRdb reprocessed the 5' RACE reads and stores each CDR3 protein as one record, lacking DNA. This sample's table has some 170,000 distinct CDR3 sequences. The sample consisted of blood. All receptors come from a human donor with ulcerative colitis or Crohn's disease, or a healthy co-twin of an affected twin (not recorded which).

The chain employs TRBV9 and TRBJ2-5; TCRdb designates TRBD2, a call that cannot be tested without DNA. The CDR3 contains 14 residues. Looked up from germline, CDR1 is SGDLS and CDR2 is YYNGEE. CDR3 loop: CASSVDLAGETQYF.

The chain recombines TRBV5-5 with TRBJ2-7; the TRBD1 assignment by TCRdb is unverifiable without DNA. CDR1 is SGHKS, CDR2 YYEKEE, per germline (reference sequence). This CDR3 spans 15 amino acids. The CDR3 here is CASTSTWGAIYEQYF.

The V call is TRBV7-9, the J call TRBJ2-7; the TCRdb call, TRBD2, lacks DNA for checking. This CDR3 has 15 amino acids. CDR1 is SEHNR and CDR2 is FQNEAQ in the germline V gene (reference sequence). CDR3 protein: CASSLGTSGSYEQYF.

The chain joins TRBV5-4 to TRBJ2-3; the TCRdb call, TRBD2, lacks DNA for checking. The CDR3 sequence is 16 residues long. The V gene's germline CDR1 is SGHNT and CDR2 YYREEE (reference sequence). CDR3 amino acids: CASSYSLAGVGDTQYF.

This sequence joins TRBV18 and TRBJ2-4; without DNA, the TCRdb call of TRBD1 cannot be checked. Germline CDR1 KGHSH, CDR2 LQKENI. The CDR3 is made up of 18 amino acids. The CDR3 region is CASSPPPGTGAAKNIQYF. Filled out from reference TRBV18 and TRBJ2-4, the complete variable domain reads NAGVMQNPRHLVRRRGQEARLRCSPMKGHSHVYWYRQLPEEGLKFMVYLQKENIIDESGMPKERFSAEFPKEGPSILRIQQVVRGDSAAYFCASSPPPGTGAAKNIQYFGAGTRLSVL.

The CDR3 sequence is CSARGATLLKNTEAFF. This chain uses TRBV20-1 with TRBJ1-1; TCRdb reports TRBD1, a call that lacks DNA to check it against. Per the germline V gene, CDR1 is DFQATT and CDR2 is SNEGSKA (reference sequence). CDR3 length: 16 residues.

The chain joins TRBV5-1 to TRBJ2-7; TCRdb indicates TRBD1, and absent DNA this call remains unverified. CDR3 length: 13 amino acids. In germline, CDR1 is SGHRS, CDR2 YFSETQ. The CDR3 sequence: CASSATGTYEQYF.

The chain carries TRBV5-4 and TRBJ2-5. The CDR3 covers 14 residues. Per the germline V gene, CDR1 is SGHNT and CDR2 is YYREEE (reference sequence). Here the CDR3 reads CASSLDPTQETQYF.

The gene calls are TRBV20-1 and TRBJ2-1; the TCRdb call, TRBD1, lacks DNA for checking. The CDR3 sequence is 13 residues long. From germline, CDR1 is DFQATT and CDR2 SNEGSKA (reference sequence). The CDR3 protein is CSASGGGVNEQFF.

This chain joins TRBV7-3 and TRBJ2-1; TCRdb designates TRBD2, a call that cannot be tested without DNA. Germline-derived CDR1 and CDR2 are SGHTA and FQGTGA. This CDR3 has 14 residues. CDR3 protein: CASSLGTRANEQFF.

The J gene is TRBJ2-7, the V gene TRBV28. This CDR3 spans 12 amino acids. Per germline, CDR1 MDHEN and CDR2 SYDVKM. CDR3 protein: CASSATSYEQYF.

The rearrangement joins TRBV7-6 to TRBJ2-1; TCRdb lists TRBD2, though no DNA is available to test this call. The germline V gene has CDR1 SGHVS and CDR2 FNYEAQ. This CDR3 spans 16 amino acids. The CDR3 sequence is CASSSRDFSSYNEQFF.